This TCR beta chain was recovered during a study of T cells in localized non-small cell lung cancer. Broader study findings: Higher T cell density in the blood was associated with longer overall survival, whereas higher adjacent-lung clonality associated with shorter survival. The study sequenced only one region of the tumor. As a result, intratumor heterogeneity could not be excluded and remains possible.

CDR1 and CDR2 (germline): PRHDT, FYEKMQ (reference sequence). V lost 5 bases and J lost 2; bases outside the gene matches: 2. The CDR3 has 13 residues. Sequenced by immunoSEQ multiplex PCR; TCRdb stores in-frame clones only, minus some. Of around 94,000 clones listed, around 90% are singletons. This clone appeared a single time. The antigen is not known. The starting material was peripheral blood, obtained before any cancer treatment. The receptor comes from a man between 40 and 69 years old with stage I squamous cell lung carcinoma. The chain uses TRBV13 and TRBJ1-2, with 7 bases identical to TRBD1. The CDR3 DNA reads TGTGCCAGCAGCCTGACAGGGAACTATGGCTACACCTTC. It translates to CASSLTGNYGYTF.